Listed below are T cell receptor beta chains from one sample, sequenced in a study of beta chain features in type 1 diabetes. Only in-frame clones appear in the TCRdb table, and some are missing; sequencing was by immunoSEQ multiplex PCR. The table records about 260,000 clones, about a fifth of them present only once. The sample taken for sequencing was naive CD4+ T cells from blood. All receptors come from a woman in her thirties or forties with type 1 diabetes. The CDR3 runs from the conserved cysteine through the conserved F or W. The D gene is left open where the match is weak. Clone size appears in some rows only: once, few, many, or a class for an expanded clone.

>TRBD1|TRBV14|TRBJ1-4|few
TGTGCCAGCAGCCATGACAGGGGAGGGACTAATGAAAAACTGTTTTTT
CASSHDRGGTNEKLFF
>TRBD1|TRBV30|TRBJ2-3|.
TGTGCCTGGAGTGTGGGACAGAGCACAGATACGCAGTATTTT
CAWSVGQSTDTQYF
>.|TRBV4-1|TRBJ1-4|few
TGCGCCAGCAGCCAGATGGGCCTTCTTGAAAAACTGTTTTTT
CASSQMGLLEKLFF
>TRBD1|TRBV29-1|TRBJ2-5|.
TGCAGCGTTGAAAGGACAGGGGGCGCGAAGACCCAGTACTTC
CSVERTGGAKTQYF
>TRBD1|TRBV7-6|TRBJ1-1|.
TGTGCCAGCAGCGTAGGACAGGTGAACACTGAAGCTTTCTTT
CASSVGQVNTEAFF
>.|TRBV4-2|TRBJ1-2|.
TGTGCCAGCAGCCAAGATGTAACTAAACCCTATGGCTACACCTTC
CASSQDVTKPYGYTF
>.|TRBV30|TRBJ1-2|.
TGTGCCTGGAAACTAGGCGGAAACTATGGCTACACCTTC
CAWKLGGNYGYTF
>.|TRBV29-1|TRBJ2-1|.
TGCAGCGTGAAACTCTCGAGCTCCTACAATGAGCAGTTCTTC
CSVKLSSSYNEQFF
>.|TRBV30|TRBJ1-1|few
TGTGCCTGGAGTGTAGCGGGACCCACCGGTGAAGCTTTCTTT
CAWSVAGPTGEAFF
>.|TRBV5-1|TRBJ2-1|.
TGCGCCAGCAGGGCTTCGGGAGAAGATACTCTGTTGGGCTACAATGAGCAGTTCTTC
CASRASGEDTLLGYNEQFF
>.|TRBV9|TRBJ1-1|.
TGTGCCAGCAGCGTAGGCCCCTCGGCTGAAGCTTTCTTT
CASSVGPSAEAFF
>.|TRBV6-6|TRBJ2-7|few
TGTGCCAGCACCCGGACAGAGAGCTTCTACGAGCAGTACTTC
CASTRTESFYEQYF
>TRBD2|TRBV5-1|TRBJ2-1|.
TGCGCCAGCATCCGACTAGCGGGAGAGCTCAATGAGCAGTTCTTC
CASIRLAGELNEQFF
>.|TRBV29-1|TRBJ2-3|few
TGCAGCTCTGGCAGCAGGCTCACAGATACGCAGTATTTT
CSSGSRLTDTQYF
>TRBD1|TRBV29-1|TRBJ2-7|.
TGCAGCGTATTGACAGGGTTGACCTACGAGCAGTACTTC
CSVLTGLTYEQYF
>TRBD2|TRBV5-6|TRBJ2-3|.
TGTGCCAGCAGCTTCCGAGCGGGAGGCGATACGCAGTATTTT
CASSFRAGGDTQYF
>.|TRBV11-3|TRBJ2-6|.
TGTGCCAGCAGCTTAGGCGGCTCCAGACCAGACTCCGGGGCCAACGTCCTGACTTTC
CASSLGGSRPDSGANVLTF
>.|TRBV4-1|TRBJ2-6|.
TGCGCCAGCAGCCAATATACGGGACTTTCGTTCTCTGGGGCCAACGTCCTGACTTTC
CASSQYTGLSFSGANVLTF
>.|TRBV29-1|TRBJ2-7|.
TGCAGCGTTGAGGGCGGGGACCACTACGAGCAGTACTTC
CSVEGGDHYEQYF
>TRBD1|TRBV2|TRBJ2-2|.
TGTGCCAGCATGGACAGGGGCAACACCGGGGAGCTGTTTTTT
CASMDRGNTGELFF
>TRBD2|TRBV29-1|TRBJ2-1|once
TGCAGCGTTGCTGGACTAGCGGGGGCGGATGAGCAGTTCTTC
CSVAGLAGADEQFF
>TRBD1|TRBV9|TRBJ1-2|.
TGTGCCAGCAGCACAGGGACAGATGTCTATGGCTACACCTTC
CASSTGTDVYGYTF
>.|TRBV14|TRBJ1-2|.
TGTGCCAGCAGCCAGAGGAGGGCCTATGGCTACACCTTC
CASSQRRAYGYTF
>TRBD1|TRBV9|TRBJ2-7|few
TGTGCCAGCAGCCCCAGCCGAGAGGGGGCCTGGCAGTACTTC
CASSPSREGAWQYF
>TRBD2|TRBV10-3|TRBJ2-1|.
TGTGCCATCAGTGACTCTAGCGGGAGTGGGGATGAGCAGTTCTTC
CAISDSSGSGDEQFF
>.|TRBV18|TRBJ2-5|.
TGTGCCAGCTCACCAGGGCTCGAAGAGACCCAGTACTTC
CASSPGLEETQYF
>.|TRBV5-4|TRBJ1-2|few
TGTGCCAGCAGCTTGGATGGAGACTATGGCTACACCTTC
CASSLDGDYGYTF
>.|TRBV6-6|TRBJ1-6|.
TGTGCCAGCAGTTACTCGAGGGCCAATAATTCACCCCTCCACTTT
CASSYSRANNSPLHF
>.|TRBV25-1|TRBJ1-1|few
TGTGCCAGCAAAAAATCAGGCGTGAACACTGAAGCTTTCTTT
CASKKSGVNTEAFF
>.|TRBV7-3|TRBJ2-2|.
TGTGCCAGCAGCCACAGGGAGAACACCGGGGAGCTGTTTTTT
CASSHRENTGELFF